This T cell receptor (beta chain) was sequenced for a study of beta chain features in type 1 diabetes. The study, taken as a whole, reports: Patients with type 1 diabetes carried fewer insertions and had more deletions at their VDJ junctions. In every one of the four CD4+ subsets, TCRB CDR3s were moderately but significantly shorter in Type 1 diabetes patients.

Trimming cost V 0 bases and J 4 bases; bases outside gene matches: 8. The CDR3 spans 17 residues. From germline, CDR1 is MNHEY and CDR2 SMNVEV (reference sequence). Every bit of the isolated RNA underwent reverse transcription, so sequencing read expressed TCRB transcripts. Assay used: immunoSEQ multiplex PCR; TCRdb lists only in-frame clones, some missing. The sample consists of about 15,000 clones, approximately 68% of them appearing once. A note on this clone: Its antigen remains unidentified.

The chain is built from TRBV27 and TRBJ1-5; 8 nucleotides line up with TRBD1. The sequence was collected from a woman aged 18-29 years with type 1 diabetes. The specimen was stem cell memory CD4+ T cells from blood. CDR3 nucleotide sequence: TGTGCCAGCAGTTTATCAACGATTAACAGGGGGAATCAGCCCCAGCATTTT. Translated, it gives CASSLSTINRGNQPQHF.